This TCR beta chain appears in the sequencing data of a study of response to subunit inactivated influenza vaccine. There are many counts of this clonotype. Antigen specificity is unknown. The CDR3 spans 12 residues. V was trimmed by 2 bases and J by 3 bases, leaving 6 bases between them. Germline-derived CDR1 and CDR2 are SQVTM and ANQGSEA. MiXCR was run by TCRdb on the RT-PCR reads, yielding one entry per CDR3 protein. The repertoire holds fewer than 200,000 distinct CDR3 sequences, with about 10% as singletons. Findings and limits, study-wide: Authors suggested seasonal influenza vaccinations each recruit few new T cells.

This receptor was obtained from a man in his fifties who received an inactivated influenza vaccine. The gene calls are TRBV29-1 and TRBJ2-3; D is possibly TRBD2 (6 bases). The specimen was non-naive T cells sorted from PBMCs, collected on the day of vaccination. The CDR3 nucleotides read TGCAGCGTTGAACGGGGGACAGATACGCAGTATTTT. Translated, it gives CSVERGTDTQYF.